These 19 T cell receptor beta chains were sequenced from one sample in a study of blood T cell repertoires in COVID-19. Produced via immunoSEQ multiplex PCR; TCRdb's table is partial and in-frame only. Found here are more than 45,000 clones, over 80% of them singletons; the top ten hold around 1.5%. Sequences were obtained from peripheral blood. The receptors derive from a man in his fifties or sixties with acute or convalescent COVID-19.

The genes are TRBV6-5 and TRBJ1-1; D may be TRBD1 (5 bases). Germline CDR1 MNHEY, CDR2 SVGAGI. This CDR3 comprises 14 residues. Trimming removed 2 bases from V and 6 bases from J, with 13 bases in between. The CDR3 bases are TGTGCCAGCAGTTACAGGGCAGGGCTGGCTGAAGCTTTCTTT. Protein: CASSYRAGLAEAFF.

The DNA for the CDR3 is TGTGCCAGCAGTTCGACGGACAGTACTAGTTTCACAGATACGCAGTATTTT. Amino acid sequence: CASSSTDSTSFTDTQYF. The V gene is TRBV28, the J gene TRBJ2-3; D perhaps matches TRBD1 (6 bases). The CDR3 has 17 amino acids. CDR1 is MDHEN, CDR2 SYDVKM, per germline. V lost 4 bases, J lost 2 bases, and 19 bases lay in between.

The chain combines TRBV7-9 with TRBJ2-3; 10 bases are shared with TRBD2. This CDR3 contains 16 residues. CDR1 is SEHNR, CDR2 FQNEAQ, per germline (reference sequence). J was trimmed by 2 bases and V by 2 bases; bases with no gene match: 4. CDR3 loop: CASSLNSGRATDTQYF. The CDR3 nucleotides read TGTGCCAGCAGCTTAAACAGCGGGAGGGCCACAGATACGCAGTATTTT.

The gene calls are TRBV30 and TRBJ2-7, with 7 nucleotides matching TRBD1. From germline, CDR1 is GTSNPN and CDR2 SVGIG (reference sequence). The CDR3 is 15 amino acids. Unmatched junction bases numbered 12, after V lost 3 bases and J lost 4 bases. The CDR3 here is CAWRVRGQPTYEQYF. The CDR3 bases are TGTGCCTGGAGGGTCCGGGGACAGCCAACTTACGAGCAGTACTTC.

DNA of the CDR3: TGTGCCAGCAGCTCCCGGACTAGCGGTTACGAGCAGTACTTC. This codes for CASSSRTSGYEQYF. The rearrangement joins TRBV6-2 or TRBV6-3 to TRBJ2-7; 10 bases are shared with TRBD2. CDR3 length: 14 amino acids. Looked up from germline, CDR1 is MNHEY and CDR2 is SVGEGT. The V and J ends lost 6 bases and 4 bases, in that order; junction bases with no gene match: 6.

The gene calls are TRBV7-8 and TRBJ2-5; D remains unclear. This CDR3 is built from 11 residues. The germline V gene has CDR1 SGHVS and CDR2 FQNEAQ. V was cut by 4 bases and J by 9 bases, with 9 bases left in between. CDR3 loop: CASSSHEAQYF. The DNA for the CDR3 is TGTGCCAGCAGCTCTCACGAGGCCCAGTACTTC. Full variable domain (remainder filled in from reference TRBV7-8 and TRBJ2-5): GAGVSQSPRYKVAKRGQDVALRCDPISGHVSLFWYQQALGQGPEFLTYFQNEAQLDKSGLPSDRFFAERPEGSVSTLKIQRTQQEDSAVYLCASSSHEAQYFGPGTRLLVL.

J is TRBJ2-2 and V is TRBV30; 8 nucleotides agree with TRBD2. With V trimmed by 3 bases and J by 5 bases, 8 bases remained unmatched. Germline V lookup: CDR1 GTSNPN, CDR2 SVGIG (reference sequence). There are 15 residues in the CDR3. The CDR3 bases are TGTGCCTGGAGCAGATTAGCGGGAATGACCGGGGAGCTGTTTTTT. Translated: CAWSRLAGMTGELFF.

This chain uses TRBV11-2 with TRBJ1-3, with 8 bases that match TRBD1. Germline V gene lookup returns CDR1 SGHAT and CDR2 FQNNGV. V shed 3 bases, J shed 0 bases, and the junction held 1 base outside the gene matches. The CDR3 has 15 residues. CDR3 in DNA: TGTGCCAGCAGCTTGGGACAGGACTCTGGAAACACCATATATTTT. It specifies CASSLGQDSGNTIYF.

The chain has TRBV5-1 and TRBJ2-1, with a possible D match to TRBD2 (6 bases). The CDR3 has 16 residues. The germline gives CDR1 SGHRS, CDR2 YFSETQ. With 5 bases removed from V and 6 bases from J, the gap between germline ends came to 21 bases. In DNA, the CDR3 is TGCGCCAGCAGTCCACCCCGGCGGGATTCCGTCAATGAGCAGTTCTTC. This gives the protein CASSPPRRDSVNEQFF. Full variable domain (remainder filled in from reference TRBV5-1 and TRBJ2-1): KAGVTQTPRYLIKTRGQQVTLSCSPISGHRSVSWYQQTPGQGLQFLFEYFSETQRNKGNFPGRFSGRQFSNSRSEMNVSTLELGDSALYLCASSPPRRDSVNEQFFGPGTRLTVL.

V is TRBV23-1 and J is TRBJ2-7; the D is unclear. TRBV23-1 is an ORF, with its function uncertain. The length of the CDR3 is 14 residues. Trimming pared 0 bases from V and 0 bases from J, leaving 6 bases between. The CDR3 here is CASSQSRYSYEQYF. The CDR3, as DNA: TGCGCCAGCAGTCAATCGAGGTACTCCTACGAGCAGTACTTC.

The rearrangement uses TRBV9 and TRBJ2-3, with a weak D call TRBD2 (6 bases). The V gene lost 3 bases and the J gene lost 0 bases, with 11 bases spanning the gap. Germline V gene sequence: CDR1 SGDLS, CDR2 YYNGEE. The CDR3 is made up of 15 amino acids. The CDR3 reads CASSATGTSTDTQYF. CDR3 coding DNA: TGTGCCAGCAGCGCAACCGGGACTAGCACAGATACGCAGTATTTT.

The V call is TRBV11-3, the J call TRBJ1-1; possible D gene TRBD1, 5 bases. V was cut by 2 bases and J by 4 bases, with 11 bases left in between. The CDR3 covers 14 residues. Germline V gene sequence: CDR1 SGHNT, CDR2 YENEEA. The CDR3 coding sequence is TGTGCCAGCAGCTTAAGGGGCGGTGGCACTGAAGCTTTCTTT. Translation gives CASSLRGGGTEAFF. The full variable domain, its missing parts supplied by reference TRBV11-3 and TRBJ1-1, is EAGVVQSPRYKIIEKKQPVAFWCNPISGHNTLYWYLQNLGQGPELLIRYENEEAVDDSQLPKDRFSAERLKGVDSTLKIQPAELGDSAVYLCASSLRGGGTEAFFGQGTRLTVV.

The rearrangement joins TRBV28 to TRBJ1-3; a possible D gene is TRBD1 (6 bases). The CDR3 totals 15 residues. CDR1 and CDR2 from the germline V gene are MDHEN and SYDVKM. V lost 7 bases and J 0 bases, leaving 13 bases between the germline ends. CDR3 loop: CASISGGGSGNTIYF. DNA for the CDR3: TGTGCCAGCATCTCGGGAGGGGGCTCTGGAAACACCATATATTTT.

This clone was observed once. The chain joins TRBV10-3 to TRBJ2-7, with 9 positions matching TRBD2. Germline V gives CDR1 ENHRY, CDR2 SYGVKD. Trimming cost V 5 bases and J 3 bases; bases outside gene matches: 5. The CDR3 length is 14 residues. CDR3 residues: CAISRSGSDYEQYF. The CDR3 DNA follows: TGTGCCATCAGTCGTAGCGGGAGCGACTACGAGCAGTACTTC.

V and J are TRBV4-1 and TRBJ1-4; 11 nucleotides agree with TRBD1. The junction had 3 bases not matched to a gene; V was cut back by 4 bases and J by 2 bases. Germline V gene sequence: CDR1 MGHRA, CDR2 YSYEKL. The CDR3 has 16 amino acids. CDR3 loop: CASSLGQGATNEKLFF. The CDR3, as DNA: TGCGCCAGCAGCCTCGGACAGGGGGCCACTAATGAAAAACTGTTTTTT.

V usage is TRBV10-1 and J usage is TRBJ2-7, with D perhaps TRBD1 (5 bases). The germline V gene has CDR1 WNHNN and CDR2 SYGVQD (reference sequence). V was shortened by 4 bases and J by 2 bases, with 18 bases between the two germline ends. The CDR3 loop spans 16 amino acids. The chain's CDR3 is CASSAPWILRAYEQYF. CDR3 DNA sequence: TGCGCCAGCAGTGCCCCCTGGATACTCAGGGCCTACGAGCAGTACTTC.

V gene TRBV4-1 combines with J gene TRBJ2-7, with TRBD2 matching over 11 bases. There are 16 residues in the CDR3. V was clipped by 4 bases and J by 0 bases; unmatched bases: 5. Germline V lookup: CDR1 MGHRA, CDR2 YSYEKL. The CDR3 bases are TGCGCCAGCAGCCTATTAGCGGGAGGGAGCTCCTACGAGCAGTACTTC. Encoded protein: CASSLLAGGSSYEQYF.

As regards this clone: Other DNA variants within this sample encode the same CDR3. The chain employs TRBV7-3 and TRBJ1-1; TRBD1 is a possible D gene (6 bases). This CDR3 has 13 residues. From germline, CDR1 is SGHTA and CDR2 FQGTGA. Trimming removed 1 base from V and 3 bases from J, with 6 bases in between. The CDR3 sequence is CASSLRTDTEAFF. CDR3 nucleotides: TGTGCCAGCAGCTTAAGGACAGACACTGAAGCTTTCTTT.

The rearrangement links TRBV11-2 to TRBJ2-5; no clear D gene. This CDR3 comprises 18 residues. Germline CDR1 and CDR2: SGHAT and FQNNGV. V was trimmed by 5 bases and J by 2 bases, leaving 24 bases between them. Written as DNA, the CDR3 is TGTGCCAGCAGCCCGACTGGTGTCCCCGACCCCAGACAAGAGACCCAGTACTTC. Residues: CASSPTGVPDPRQETQYF.